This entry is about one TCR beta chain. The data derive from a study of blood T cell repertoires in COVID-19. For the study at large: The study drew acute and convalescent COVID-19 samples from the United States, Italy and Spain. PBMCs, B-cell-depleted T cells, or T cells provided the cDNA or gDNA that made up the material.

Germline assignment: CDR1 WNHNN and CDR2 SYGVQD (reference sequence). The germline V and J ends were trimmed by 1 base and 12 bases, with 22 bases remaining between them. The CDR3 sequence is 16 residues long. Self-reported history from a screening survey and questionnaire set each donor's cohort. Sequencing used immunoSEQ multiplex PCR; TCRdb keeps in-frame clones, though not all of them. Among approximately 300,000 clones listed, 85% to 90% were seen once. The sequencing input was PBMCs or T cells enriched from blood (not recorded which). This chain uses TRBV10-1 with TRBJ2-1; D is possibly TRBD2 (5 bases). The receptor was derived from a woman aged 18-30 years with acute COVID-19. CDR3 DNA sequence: TGCGCCAGCAGTGAGTTTGGAGCGGCGCCGGGAAAGGTGCAGTTCTTC. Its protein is CASSEFGAAPGKVQFF.